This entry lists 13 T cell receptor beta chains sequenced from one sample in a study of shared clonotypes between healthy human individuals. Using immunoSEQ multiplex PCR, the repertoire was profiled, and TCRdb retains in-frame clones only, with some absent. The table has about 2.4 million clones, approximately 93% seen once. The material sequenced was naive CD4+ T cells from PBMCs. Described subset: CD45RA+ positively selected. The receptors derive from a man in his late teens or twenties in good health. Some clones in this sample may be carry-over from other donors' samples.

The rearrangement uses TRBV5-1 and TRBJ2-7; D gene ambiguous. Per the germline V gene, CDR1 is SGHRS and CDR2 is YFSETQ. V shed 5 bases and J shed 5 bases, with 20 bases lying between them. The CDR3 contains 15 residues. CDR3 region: CASRSRTADGDEQYF. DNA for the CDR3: TGCGCCAGCAGAAGTCGGACCGCCGACGGTGACGAGCAGTACTTC.

CDR3 bases: TGTGCCAGCAGCTTAGAGGTAACTAGCAATCAGCCCCAGCATTTT. Residues: CASSLEVTSNQPQHF. The chain carries TRBV7-2 and TRBJ1-5; D gene uncertain. Trimming took 1 base from V and 0 from J, leaving 7 bases between them. The CDR3 length is 15 residues. The V gene's germline CDR1 is SGHTA and CDR2 FQGNSA.

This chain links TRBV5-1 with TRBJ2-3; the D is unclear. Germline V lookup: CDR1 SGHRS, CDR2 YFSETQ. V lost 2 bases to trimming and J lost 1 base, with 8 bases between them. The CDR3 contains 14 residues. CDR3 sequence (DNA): TGCGCCAGCAGCTTAGAACCAGGCACAGATACGCAGTATTTT. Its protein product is CASSLEPGTDTQYF.

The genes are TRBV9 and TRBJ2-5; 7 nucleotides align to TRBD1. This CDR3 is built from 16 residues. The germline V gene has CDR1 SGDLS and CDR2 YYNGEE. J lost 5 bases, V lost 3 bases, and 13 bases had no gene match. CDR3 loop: CASSAGNRGIQETQYF. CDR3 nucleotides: TGTGCCAGCAGCGCGGGCAACAGGGGTATCCAGGAGACCCAGTACTTC.

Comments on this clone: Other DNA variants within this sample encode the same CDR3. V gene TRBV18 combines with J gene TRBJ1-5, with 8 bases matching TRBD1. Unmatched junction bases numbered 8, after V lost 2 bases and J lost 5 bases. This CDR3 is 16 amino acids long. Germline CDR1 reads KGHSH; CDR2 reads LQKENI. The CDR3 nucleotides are TGTGCCAGCTCACCAATCCCGGGACAGGTATATCAGCCCCAGCATTTT. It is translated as CASSPIPGQVYQPQHF.

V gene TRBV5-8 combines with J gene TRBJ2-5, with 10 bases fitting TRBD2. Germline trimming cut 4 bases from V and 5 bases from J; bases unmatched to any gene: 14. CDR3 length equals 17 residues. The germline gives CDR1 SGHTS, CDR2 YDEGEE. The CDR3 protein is CASSPGVAGGSGETQYF. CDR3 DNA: TGTGCCAGCAGCCCCGGGGTAGCGGGAGGCTCTGGGGAGACCCAGTACTTC.

CDR3 residues: CASRYRGRGYTF. CDR3 nucleotide sequence: TGTGCCAGCAGGTACAGGGGCAGGGGCTACACCTTC. The chain has TRBV28 and TRBJ1-2; 7 nucleotides line up with TRBD1. The CDR3 contains 12 residues. Losses at the gene ends were 6 bases for V and 8 bases for J; bases not matched to a gene: 6. Germline V gene data show CDR1 as MDHEN and CDR2 as SYDVKM.

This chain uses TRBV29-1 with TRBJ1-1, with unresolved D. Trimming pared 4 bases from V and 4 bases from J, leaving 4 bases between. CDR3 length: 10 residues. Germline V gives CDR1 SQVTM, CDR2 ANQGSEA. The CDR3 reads CSVGFTEAFF. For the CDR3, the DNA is TGCAGCGTTGGGTTCACTGAAGCTTTCTTT.

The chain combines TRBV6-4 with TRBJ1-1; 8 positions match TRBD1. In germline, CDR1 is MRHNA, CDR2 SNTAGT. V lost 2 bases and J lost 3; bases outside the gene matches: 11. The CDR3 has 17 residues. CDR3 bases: TGTGCCAGCAGTGACCCCCAGGGGGCTACAGGAGACACTGAAGCTTTCTTT. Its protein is CASSDPQGATGDTEAFF.

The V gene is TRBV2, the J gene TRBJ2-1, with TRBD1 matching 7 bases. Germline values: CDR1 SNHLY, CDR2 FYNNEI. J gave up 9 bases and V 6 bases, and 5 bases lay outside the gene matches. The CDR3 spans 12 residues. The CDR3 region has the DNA TGTGCCAGCAGCTACAGGGGACCTGAGCAGTTCTTC. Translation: CASSYRGPEQFF.

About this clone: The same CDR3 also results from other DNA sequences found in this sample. CDR3 amino acids: CASSLGQGGYEQYF. For the CDR3, the DNA is TGTGCCAGCAGTTTAGGACAGGGAGGATACGAGCAGTACTTC. The chain carries TRBV27 and TRBJ2-7; TRBD1 agrees at 8 bases. This CDR3 spans 14 amino acids. Germline V gene data show CDR1 as MNHEY and CDR2 as SMNVEV (reference sequence). V shed 2 bases, J shed 4 bases, and the junction held 4 bases outside the gene matches.

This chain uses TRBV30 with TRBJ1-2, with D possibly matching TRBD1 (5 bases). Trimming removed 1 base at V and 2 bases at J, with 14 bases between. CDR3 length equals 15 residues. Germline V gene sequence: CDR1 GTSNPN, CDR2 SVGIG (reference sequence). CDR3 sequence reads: CAWSGQGGFNYGYTF. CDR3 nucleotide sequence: TGTGCCTGGAGTGGGCAGGGAGGGTTCAACTATGGCTACACCTTC.

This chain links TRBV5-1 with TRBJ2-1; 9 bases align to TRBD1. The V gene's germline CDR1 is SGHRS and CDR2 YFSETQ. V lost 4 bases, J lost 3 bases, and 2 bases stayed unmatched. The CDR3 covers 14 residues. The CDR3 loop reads CASSQGQGYNEQFF. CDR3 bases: TGCGCCAGCAGCCAGGGACAGGGCTACAATGAGCAGTTCTTC.